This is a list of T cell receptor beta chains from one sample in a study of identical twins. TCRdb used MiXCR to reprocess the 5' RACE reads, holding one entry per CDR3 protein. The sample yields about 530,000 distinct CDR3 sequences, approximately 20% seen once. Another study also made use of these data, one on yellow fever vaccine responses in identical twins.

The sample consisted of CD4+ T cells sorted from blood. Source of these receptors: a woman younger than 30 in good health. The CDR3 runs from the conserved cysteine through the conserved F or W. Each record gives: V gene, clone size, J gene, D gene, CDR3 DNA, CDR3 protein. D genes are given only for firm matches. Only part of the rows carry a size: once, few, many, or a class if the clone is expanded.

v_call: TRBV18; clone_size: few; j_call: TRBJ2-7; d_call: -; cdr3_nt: TGTGCCAGCTCACCACTCAAGATTGGTAGCTACGAGCAGTACTTC; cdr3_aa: CASSPLKIGSYEQYF
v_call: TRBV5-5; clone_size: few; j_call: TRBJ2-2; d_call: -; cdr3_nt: TGTGCCAGCAGCATAGGGGGAGGGAACACCGGGGAGCTGTTTTTT; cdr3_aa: CASSIGGGNTGELFF
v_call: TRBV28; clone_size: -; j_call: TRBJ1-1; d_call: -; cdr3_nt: TGTGCCAGCTTACTACAGGGAACTGAAGCTTTCTTT; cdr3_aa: CASLLQGTEAFF
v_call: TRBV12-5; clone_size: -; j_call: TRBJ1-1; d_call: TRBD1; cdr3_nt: TGTGCTAGTGGTTTGGTACAGGGGGCGGAAGCTTTCTTT; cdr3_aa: CASGLVQGAEAFF
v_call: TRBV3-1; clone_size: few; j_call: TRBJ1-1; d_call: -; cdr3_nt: TGTGCCAGCAGCCCGTTTATGGGTATAGGGAGGATGAACACTGAAGCTTTCTTT; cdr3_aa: CASSPFMGIGRMNTEAFF
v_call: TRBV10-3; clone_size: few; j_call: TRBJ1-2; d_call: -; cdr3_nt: TGTGCCATCAGTGAGTCAGACAGGTTTAACTATGGCTACACCTTC; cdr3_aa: CAISESDRFNYGYTF
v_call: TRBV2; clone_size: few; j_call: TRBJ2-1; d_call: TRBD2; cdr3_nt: TGTGCCAGCAGCACTAGCGGGAGATACAATGAGCAGTTCTTC; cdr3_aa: CASSTSGRYNEQFF
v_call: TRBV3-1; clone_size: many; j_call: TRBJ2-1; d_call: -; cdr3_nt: TGTGCCAGCAGCCAAGATCTGGCTAGATCCGCCAATGAGCAGTTCTTC; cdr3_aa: CASSQDLARSANEQFF
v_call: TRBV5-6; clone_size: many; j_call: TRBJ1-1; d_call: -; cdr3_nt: TGTGCCAGCAGCTCCTGGGACAACGAAGCTTTCTTT; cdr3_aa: CASSSWDNEAFF
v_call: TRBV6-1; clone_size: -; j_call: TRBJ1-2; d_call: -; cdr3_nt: TGTGCCAGCAGCAATTCCGGGACAACCCTCGGCTACACCTTC; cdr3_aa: CASSNSGTTLGYTF
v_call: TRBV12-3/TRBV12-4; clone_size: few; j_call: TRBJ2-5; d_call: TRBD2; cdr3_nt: TGTGCCAGCACCTCAAGCGGGAGCGAGACCCAGTACTTC; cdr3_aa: CASTSSGSETQYF
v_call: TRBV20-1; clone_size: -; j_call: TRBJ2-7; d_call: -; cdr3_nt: TGCAGTGCTAGGGTACGGGCCTACGAGCAGTACTTC; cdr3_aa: CSARVRAYEQYF
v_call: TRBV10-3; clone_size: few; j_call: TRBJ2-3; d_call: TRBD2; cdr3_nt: TGTGCCATCAGAGAGGGACTAGCGGCAAGCACAGATACGCAGTATTTT; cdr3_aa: CAIREGLAASTDTQYF
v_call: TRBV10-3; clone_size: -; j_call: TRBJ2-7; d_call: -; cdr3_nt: TGTGCCATCAGTGAGTACACCTCCTACGAGCAGTACTTC; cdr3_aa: CAISEYTSYEQYF
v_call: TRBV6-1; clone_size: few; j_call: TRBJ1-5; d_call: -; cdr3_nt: TGTGCCAGCAGTCCAGTGGGTCGCAATCAGCCCCAGCATTTT; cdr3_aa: CASSPVGRNQPQHF
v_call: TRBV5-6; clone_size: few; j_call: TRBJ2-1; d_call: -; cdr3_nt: TGTGCCAGCAGCGGGGAGCCAAGCTCCTACAATGAGCAGTTCTTC; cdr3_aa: CASSGEPSSYNEQFF
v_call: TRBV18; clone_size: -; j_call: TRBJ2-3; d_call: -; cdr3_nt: TGTGCCAGCTCACCATGGGAGACAGATACGCAGTATTTT; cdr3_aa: CASSPWETDTQYF
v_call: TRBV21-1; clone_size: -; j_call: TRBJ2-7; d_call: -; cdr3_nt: TGTGCCAGGGGGGCCGGGACAGGAGGATGGCCCCCCTACGAGCAGTACTTC; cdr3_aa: CARGAGTGGWPPYEQYF
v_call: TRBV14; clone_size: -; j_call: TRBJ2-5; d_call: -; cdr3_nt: TGTGCCAGCAGCCAAGTGGAAGGGATCCAAGAGACCCAGTACTTC; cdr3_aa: CASSQVEGIQETQYF
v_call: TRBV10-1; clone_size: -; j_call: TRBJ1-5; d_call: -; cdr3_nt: TGCGCCAGCAGTGACAGAGTAGCTCAGCCCCAGCATTTT; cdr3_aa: CASSDRVAQPQHF
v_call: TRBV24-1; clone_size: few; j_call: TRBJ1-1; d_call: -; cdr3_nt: TGTGCCACCAGCGACGAGGGCAGTGAAGCTTTCTTT; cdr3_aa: CATSDEGSEAFF
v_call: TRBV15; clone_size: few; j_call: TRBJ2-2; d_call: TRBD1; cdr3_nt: TGTGCCAGTACGCGGAACAGGGGGTCCACCGGGGAGCTGTTTTTT; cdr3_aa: CASTRNRGSTGELFF
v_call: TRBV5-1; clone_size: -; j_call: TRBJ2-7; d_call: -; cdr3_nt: TGCGCCAGCAGCTTGGGGCTAGCGAACACCTACGAGCAGTACTTC; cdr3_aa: CASSLGLANTYEQYF
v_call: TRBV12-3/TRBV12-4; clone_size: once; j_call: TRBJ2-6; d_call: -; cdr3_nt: TGTGCCAGCAGTGCATTTTTGGGGGGCTCTGGGGCCAACGTCCTGACTTTC; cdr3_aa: CASSAFLGGSGANVLTF
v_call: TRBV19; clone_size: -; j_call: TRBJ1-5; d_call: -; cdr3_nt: TGTGCCAGTAACAGACAAGCTAGCAATCAGCCCCAGCATTTT; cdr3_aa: CASNRQASNQPQHF
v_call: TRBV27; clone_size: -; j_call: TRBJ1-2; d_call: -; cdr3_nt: TGTGCCAGCAGTTTCGCTGGGAGCCGTCTCCCCTATGGCTACACCTTC; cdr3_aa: CASSFAGSRLPYGYTF
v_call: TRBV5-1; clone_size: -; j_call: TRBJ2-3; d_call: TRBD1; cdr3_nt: TGCGCCAGCAGCTTCCAAGGACAGGGCCTTGTTGATCCTAGCACAGATACGCAGTATTTT; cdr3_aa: CASSFQGQGLVDPSTDTQYF
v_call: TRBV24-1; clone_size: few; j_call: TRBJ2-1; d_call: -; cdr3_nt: TGTGCCACCAGTGACCCCGGGGTAGCGGATAGCTCCTACAATGAGCAGTTCTTC; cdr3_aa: CATSDPGVADSSYNEQFF
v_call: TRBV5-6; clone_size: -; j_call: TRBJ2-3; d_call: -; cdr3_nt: TGTGCCAGCAGCAAACAGGGGAGGTGGGCAGATACGCAGTATTTT; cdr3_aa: CASSKQGRWADTQYF
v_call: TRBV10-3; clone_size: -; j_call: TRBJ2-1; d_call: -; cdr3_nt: TGTGCCATCAGTGAGTCGAATGAGCAGTTCTTC; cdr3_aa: CAISESNEQFF
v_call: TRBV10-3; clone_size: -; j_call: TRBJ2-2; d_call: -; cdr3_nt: TGTGCCATCAGTAGGACTGCTGGGGCGAACACCGGGGAGCTGTTTTTT; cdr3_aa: CAISRTAGANTGELFF
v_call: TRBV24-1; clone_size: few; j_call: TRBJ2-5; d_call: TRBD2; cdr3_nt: TGTGCCACCAGTGATTCCCCCGGGGGAGGGGAGACCCAGTACTTC; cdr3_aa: CATSDSPGGGETQYF
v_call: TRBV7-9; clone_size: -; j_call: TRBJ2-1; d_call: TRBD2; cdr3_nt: TGTGCCAGCAGCTCAAGCTTAGCGGGGATAATCCACAATGAGCAGTTCTTC; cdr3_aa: CASSSSLAGIIHNEQFF